The 30 T cell receptor beta chains below come from one sample, sequenced in a study of blood T cell repertoires in COVID-19 (TCRdb year 2020). Preparation of the library involved the immunoSEQ multiplex PCR assay. Not all clones reach the TCRdb copy of this immuneACCESS table, which keeps in-frame sequences only. Checked studies attribute under half of the gap to unresolved V genes and leave the rest unexplained. The sample table records over 150,000 clones; about 80% of these occur just once. The top ten clonotypes cover roughly 6.3% of the sample. Specimen: peripheral blood. The source of these receptors is a human donor in a cohort sampled during active COVID-19.

This clone was recorded a few times. This chain connects TRBV5-1 to TRBJ2-7; TRBD2 matches at 10 bases. Looked up from germline, CDR1 is SGHRS and CDR2 is YFSETQ. CDR3 length: 14 residues. With 4 bases clipped from V and 3 bases from J, the junction kept 4 bases outside the gene matches. The CDR3 spells CASSRTSGNYEQYF. The CDR3 coding sequence is TGCGCCAGCAGCCGGACTAGCGGAAACTACGAGCAGTACTTC.

The CDR3 loop reads CASSRDRGGNSPLHF. CDR3 coding DNA: TGTGCCAGCAGCCGTGATCGGGGGGGGAATTCACCCCTCCACTTT. This chain links TRBV9 with TRBJ1-6; D possibly corresponds to TRBD1 (5 bases). Trimming shortened V by 4 bases and J by 7 bases, and 15 bases separated the two germline ends. Germline loops: CDR1 SGDLS, CDR2 YYNGEE. The CDR3 has 15 amino acids.

This clone has just a few counts. This chain links TRBV18 with TRBJ1-1, with no clear D. V was trimmed by 2 bases and J by 4 bases, leaving 8 bases between them. This CDR3 has 13 amino acids. Per the germline V gene, CDR1 is KGHSH and CDR2 is LQKENI. The CDR3 reads CASSPLEFTEAFF. CDR3 nucleotides: TGTGCCAGCTCACCATTAGAGTTCACTGAAGCTTTCTTT.

The count of this clone is one. The chain couples TRBV3-1 (or the pseudogene TRBV3-2) to TRBJ1-3; D not resolved. The germline V and J ends were trimmed by 1 base and 11 bases, with 15 bases remaining between them. Germline CDR1 reads LGHDT; CDR2 reads YNNKEL (reference sequence). There are 14 residues in the CDR3. In nucleotides, the CDR3 is TGTGCCAGCAGCCAAGTCTTTATGGGTAGCGCCATATATTTT. Amino acids: CASSQVFMGSAIYF.

The CDR3, as DNA: TGTGCCAGCAGGCGTAACTATGGCTACACCTTC. It yields the protein CASRRNYGYTF. The chain has TRBV6-5 and TRBJ1-2, with D unresolved. Trimming took off 6 bases at V and 1 base at J, with 3 bases between the two ends. This CDR3 spans 11 amino acids. CDR1 is MNHEY, CDR2 SVGAGI, per germline.

This clone was detected a few times. The V call is TRBV10-2, the J call TRBJ1-2; 8 bases agree with TRBD1. V lost 0 bases and J lost 2; bases outside the gene matches: 5. CDR3 size: 16 residues. In germline, CDR1 is WSHSY, CDR2 SAAADI. CDR3 DNA: TGCGCCAGCAGTGAGTCTTTGACAGGGGCCAACTATGGCTACACCTTC. It encodes CASSESLTGANYGYTF.

Concerning this clone itself: Other nucleotide sequences in the sample specify the same CDR3. This chain connects TRBV11-3 to TRBJ2-3, with 8 nucleotides matching TRBD1. The J segment lost 4 bases and the V segment lost 4 bases, leaving 1 base of the junction unmatched. The CDR3 consists of 13 residues. The germline CDR1 and CDR2 sequences are SGHNT and YENEEA. This CDR3 is CASSSGGADTQYF. CDR3 DNA sequence: TGTGCCAGCAGCTCAGGGGGCGCAGATACGCAGTATTTT.

In the case of this clone: Other DNA sequences in this specimen translate into the identical CDR3. The J gene is TRBJ1-1, the V gene TRBV4-2; D may be TRBD1 (6 bases). Germline CDR1 LGHNA, CDR2 YNFKEQ. The V end lost 0 bases, the J end lost 4 bases, and 9 bases lay between the germline ends. This CDR3 contains 14 residues. The CDR3 region has the DNA TGTGCCAGCAGCCAAGACAGGGGCGGCACTGAAGCTTTCTTT. Protein: CASSQDRGGTEAFF.

The V gene is TRBV11-2, the J gene TRBJ1-2, with TRBD1 matching over 10 bases. The germline CDR1 and CDR2 sequences are SGHAT and FQNNGV. Trimming cost V 5 bases and J 4 bases; bases outside gene matches: 7. This CDR3 is 15 amino acids long. The CDR3 bases are TGTGCCAGCAGCCACGTTCGGACAGGGGGCTATGGCTACACCTTC. Residues: CASSHVRTGGYGYTF.

This clone was counted only a few times. The rearrangement joins TRBV18 to TRBJ1-4; tentatively, D is TRBD1 (5 bases). V shed 3 bases and J shed 8 bases, with 13 bases lying between them. The CDR3 spans 14 residues. Per the germline V gene, CDR1 is KGHSH and CDR2 is LQKENI. CDR3 nucleotide sequence: TGTGCCAGCTCACCTGAACAGGAGGGAGAAAAACTGTTTTTT. Its translation: CASSPEQEGEKLFF. The entire variable domain, with the rest obtained from reference TRBV18 and TRBJ1-4, is as follows: NAGVMQNPRHLVRRRGQEARLRCSPMKGHSHVYWYRQLPEEGLKFMVYLQKENIIDESGMPKERFSAEFPKEGPSILRIQQVVRGDSAAYFCASSPEQEGEKLFFGSGTQLSVL.

Of note for this clone: The DNA is left out, because the CDR3 cannot be placed on it with certainty; the CDR3 is given as TCRdb lists it. Here the CDR3 reads CASSTSGGEETQYF. This chain joins TRBV11-2 and TRBJ2-5; the table's D call TRBD2 went unverified against the DNA. The germline V gene has CDR1 SGHAT and CDR2 FQNNGV. The CDR3 spans 14 amino acids, including both terminal residues.

The gene calls are TRBV2 and TRBJ2-7; D perhaps matches TRBD2 (5 bases). V dropped 3 bases and J dropped 3 bases, with 12 bases sitting between them. The CDR3 is 14 residues long. The germline V gene encodes CDR1 SNHLY and CDR2 FYNNEI. CDR3 sequence (DNA): TGTGCCAGCAGTGACTCGGCGGGTCACTACGAGCAGTACTTC. This gives the protein CASSDSAGHYEQYF.

This chain links TRBV19 with TRBJ1-5; TRBD1 might be the D (5 bases). Trimming left V 4 bases short and J 3 bases short, with 16 bases between. This CDR3 spans 16 amino acids. CDR1 LNHDA and CDR2 SQIVND come from the germline V gene (reference sequence). The CDR3 loop reads CASSRGGAGPNQPQHF. The CDR3 nucleotides read TGTGCCAGTAGTAGGGGAGGGGCTGGGCCCAATCAGCCCCAGCATTTT.

The rearrangement uses TRBV6-2 or TRBV6-3 and TRBJ2-7, with 9 bases fitting TRBD1. V trimming: 3 bases; J trimming: 2 bases; junction bases outside the gene matches: 5. From germline, CDR1 is MNHEY and CDR2 SVGEGT. This CDR3 is 15 amino acids long. CDR3 sequence reads: CASSYSGTGTYEQYF. The CDR3 region has the DNA TGTGCCAGCAGTTATTCCGGGACAGGGACCTACGAGCAGTACTTC.

The CDR3 DNA reads as TGTGCCAGCAGCGTAGATGACAGTAGCACAGATACGCAGTATTTT. Amino acid sequence: CASSVDDSSTDTQYF. This sequence joins TRBV9 and TRBJ2-3; possible D gene TRBD1, 5 bases. The length of the CDR3 is 15 residues. Germline V gene data show CDR1 as SGDLS and CDR2 as YYNGEE. V dropped 0 bases and J dropped 0 bases, with 8 bases sitting between them.

The chain uses TRBV15 and TRBJ2-7; D is possibly TRBD2 (6 bases). Germline CDR1 reads LNHNV; CDR2 reads YYDKDF (reference sequence). This CDR3 has 15 residues. Trimming removed 5 bases from V and 2 bases from J, with 16 bases in between. This CDR3 reads CATSRPGDSTYEQYF. The CDR3 coding sequence is TGTGCCACCAGCCGTCCGGGAGATTCGACCTACGAGCAGTACTTC.

This clone showed up just a few times. This chain connects TRBV9 to TRBJ2-3, with TRBD2 as a possible D gene (6 bases). The CDR3 has 14 amino acids. Germline loops: CDR1 SGDLS, CDR2 YYNGEE. Trimming took off 3 bases at V and 5 bases at J, with 13 bases between the two ends. This CDR3 reads CASSAGLGGDTQYF. For the CDR3, the DNA is TGTGCCAGCAGCGCGGGACTCGGCGGAGATACGCAGTATTTT.

This clone has a handful of counts. The genes are TRBV6-5 and TRBJ1-5; D is ambiguous. This CDR3 has 14 residues. V shed 2 bases and J shed 2 bases, with 7 bases lying between them. The V gene's germline CDR1 is MNHEY and CDR2 SVGAGI. The CDR3: CASSYRLGNQPQHF. CDR3 DNA: TGTGCCAGCAGTTACCGGTTAGGCAATCAGCCCCAGCATTTT.

The J gene is TRBJ2-5, the V gene TRBV7-3; 10 nucleotides agree with TRBD2. J was trimmed by 3 bases and V by 2 bases; bases with no gene match: 3. Germline CDR1 reads SGHTA; CDR2 reads FQGTGA. The CDR3 totals 15 residues. The CDR3: CASSLGGLAEETQYF. CDR3 coding DNA: TGTGCCAGCAGCTTAGGAGGACTAGCGGAAGAGACCCAGTACTTC.

This sequence joins TRBV29-1 and TRBJ2-5; TRBD2 aligns across 8 bases. J lost 5 bases, V lost 6 bases, and 5 bases had no gene match. Germline V gene data show CDR1 as SQVTM and CDR2 as ANQGSEA. CDR3 length: 12 residues. DNA for the CDR3: TGCAGCGTCGGACTAGCTGTGGAGACCCAGTACTTC. This sequence encodes CSVGLAVETQYF. The full variable domain, its missing parts supplied by reference TRBV29-1 and TRBJ2-5, is SAVISQKPSRDICQRGTSLTIQCQVDSQVTMMFWYRQQPGQSLTLIATANQGSEATYESGFVIDKFPISRPNLTFSTLTVSNMSPEDSSIYLCSVGLAVETQYFGPGTRLLVL.

CDR3 sequence reads: CASTGGQGVPRYQPQHF. The CDR3 DNA sequence: TGTGCCAGCACGGGAGGACAGGGGGTCCCCCGCTATCAGCCCCAGCATTTT. The chain links TRBV7-2 to TRBJ1-5; 10 bases are shared with TRBD1. With V trimmed by 7 bases and J by 5 bases, 14 bases remained unmatched. The CDR3 is made up of 17 amino acids. CDR1 and CDR2 (germline): SGHTA, FQGNSA.

The rearrangement uses TRBV27 and TRBJ2-1, with 8 bases identical to TRBD1. The junction had 6 bases not matched to a gene; V was cut back by 4 bases and J by 7 bases. CDR1 and CDR2 from the germline V gene are MNHEY and SMNVEV (reference sequence). This CDR3 is 14 amino acids long. CDR3 loop: CASSWSGGRNEQFF. Written as DNA, the CDR3 is TGTGCCAGCAGTTGGTCAGGGGGCCGTAATGAGCAGTTCTTC.

This chain connects TRBV10-3 to TRBJ2-2; 7 nucleotides agree with TRBD2. With V trimmed by 6 bases and J by 1 base, 8 bases remained unmatched. The CDR3 length is 16 residues. The V gene's germline CDR1 is ENHRY and CDR2 SYGVKD. The CDR3 region is CAISPREVLNTGELFF. In DNA, the CDR3 is TGTGCCATCAGCCCTCGGGAGGTCCTGAACACCGGGGAGCTGTTTTTT.

The chain employs TRBV10-3 and TRBJ1-2, with 7 positions matching TRBD1. CDR1 and CDR2 from the germline V gene are ENHRY and SYGVKD. There are 15 residues in the CDR3. V lost 5 bases and J lost 0; bases outside the gene matches: 6. The CDR3 nucleotides are TGTGCCATCAGTACGTCTCAGGGGGCTAACTATGGCTACACCTTC. This gives the protein CAISTSQGANYGYTF.

This sequence joins TRBV3-1 (or the pseudogene TRBV3-2) and TRBJ1-2, with D unclear. The CDR3 length is 14 residues. Germline V lookup: CDR1 LGHDT, CDR2 YNNKEL (reference sequence). V lost 5 bases and J lost 0, with 10 bases in between. This chain's CDR3 is CASSESLANYGYTF. CDR3 coding DNA: TGTGCCAGCAGCGAAAGCTTGGCTAACTATGGCTACACCTTC.

The J gene is TRBJ1-5, the V gene TRBV7-2, with no clear D. The CDR3 sequence is 15 residues long. V lost 2 bases and J lost 0, with 8 bases in between. CDR1 is SGHTA, CDR2 FQGNSA, per germline. The CDR3 DNA reads as TGTGCCAGCAGCTTACTACAGAATAGCAATCAGCCCCAGCATTTT. Its translation: CASSLLQNSNQPQHF.

V usage is TRBV6-5 and J usage is TRBJ1-2; 7 nucleotides align to TRBD1. Germline V lookup: CDR1 MNHEY, CDR2 SVGAGI. Trimming took 5 bases from V and 2 from J; bases not matched to a gene: 5. This CDR3 contains 14 residues. CDR3 nucleotide sequence: TGTGCCAGCAGTCCAGGGGGTCTGAACTATGGCTACACCTTC. Amino acids: CASSPGGLNYGYTF.

The chain is built from TRBV7-2 and TRBJ2-1, with a weak D call TRBD2 (6 bases). V dropped 1 base and J dropped 5 bases, with 12 bases sitting between them. The CDR3 contains 15 residues. Germline CDR1 reads SGHTA; CDR2 reads FQGNSA. This CDR3 reads CASSLGGGYNNEQFF. The CDR3 DNA is TGTGCCAGCAGCTTAGGTGGGGGGTATAACAATGAGCAGTTCTTC.

This sequence joins TRBV1 and TRBJ2-7; the table's D gene call, TRBD1, was not cross checked with the DNA. TRBV1 constitutes a pseudogene. The CDR3 sequence is 17 residues long. The CDR3 DNA follows: TGCACCAGCAGCCAAGGGGGACAGATCTACAGGTTATACGAGCAGTACTTC. This translates into CTSSQGGQIYRLYEQYF.

This chain uses TRBV12-2 with TRBJ2-7; the table's D gene call, TRBD1, was not cross checked with the DNA. TRBV12-2 is labeled a pseudogene. The CDR3 sequence is 17 residues long. The DNA for the CDR3 is TGTGCAAGTCGCTTACAGGGGACCGAACGACATCTCTACGAGCAGTACTTC. It specifies CASRLQGTERHLYEQYF.